Below, one TCR beta chain is given with its context. The antigen remains unidentified. The germline gives CDR1 MNHEY, CDR2 SMNVEV (reference sequence). Trimming cost V 5 bases and J 2 bases, with 15 bases left between them. This CDR3 comprises 15 residues. The entry originates in a study of OX40 agonist ivuxolimab in advanced cancers. Across the study: Patients took ivuxolimab, an agonistic anti-OX40 (CD134) antibody.

Study observations and caveats: Partial responders receiving 0.1-3.0 mg/kg showed among the lowest clonal expansion. In the 0.1 to 3.0 mg/kg range, CD4+ and CD8+ blood T cells had expanded clonally by week 6.

Some clones are missing from TCRdb's copy, which holds only in-frame ones; the method was immunoSEQ multiplex PCR. In the table there are about 29,000 clones, nearly 95% of which are singletons. This clonotype originated in an adult with an advanced solid tumor such as melanoma, head and neck, liver or kidney cancer. V and J are TRBV27 and TRBJ2-5, with D uncertain. The sequences come from CD4+ or CD8+ T cells sorted from blood, collected in a trial of the OX40 agonist ivuxolimab. For the CDR3, the DNA is TGTGCCAGCAGTCCCGAGCCCCCTCCTCAAGAGACCCAGTACTTC. Its protein product is CASSPEPPPQETQYF.